This entry is about one TCR beta chain. Original analysis: Using reference gene primer amplification, nucleated cell counts were estimated. The repertoire was sequenced with immunoSEQ multiplex PCR; TCRdb's copy has only in-frame clones and lacks some. V and J calls and clone size are given by that table; D and trimming were obtained from the DNA. The sample lists fewer than 300,000 clones; 75% to 95% were seen once. Germline CDR1 reads MNHEY; CDR2 reads SMNVEV (reference sequence). Unmatched junction bases numbered 9, after V lost 5 bases and J lost 3 bases. This CDR3 region has 16 residues. These data are taken from a study of blood T cell repertoires in COVID-19. Overall study context: Spain, Italy and the United States supplied samples that represented acute and convalescent COVID-19.

Participants were placed into cohorts based on the clinical history they reported. Recovered status in Cohort 3 required two negative PCRs, clearance, or symptom resolution. The receptor comes from a woman aged 25 to 39 who had recovered from COVID-19. The chain links TRBV27 to TRBJ2-2; 7 positions agree with TRBD2. Specimen: PBMCs or T cells enriched from blood (not recorded which). The CDR3 region has the DNA TGTGCCAGCAGTCACCGGCCGGGACTATACACCGGGGAGCTGTTTTTT. Its protein is CASSHRPGLYTGELFF.